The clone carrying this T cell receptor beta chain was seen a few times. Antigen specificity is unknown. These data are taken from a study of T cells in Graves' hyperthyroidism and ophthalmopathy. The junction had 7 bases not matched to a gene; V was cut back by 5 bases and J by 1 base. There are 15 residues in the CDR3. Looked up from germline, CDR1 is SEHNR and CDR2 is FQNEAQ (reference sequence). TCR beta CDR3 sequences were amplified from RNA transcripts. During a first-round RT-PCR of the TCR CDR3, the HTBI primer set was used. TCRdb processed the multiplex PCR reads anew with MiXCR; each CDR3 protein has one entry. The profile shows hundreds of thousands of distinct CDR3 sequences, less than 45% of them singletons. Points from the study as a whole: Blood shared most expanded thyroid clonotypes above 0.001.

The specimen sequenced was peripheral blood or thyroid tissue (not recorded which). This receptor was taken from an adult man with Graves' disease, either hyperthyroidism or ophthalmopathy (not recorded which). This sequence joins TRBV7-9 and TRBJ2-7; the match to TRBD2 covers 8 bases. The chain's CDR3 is CASSRGGARSYEQYF. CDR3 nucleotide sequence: TGTGCCAGCAGCCGGGGGGGTGCAAGGTCCTACGAGCAGTACTTC.